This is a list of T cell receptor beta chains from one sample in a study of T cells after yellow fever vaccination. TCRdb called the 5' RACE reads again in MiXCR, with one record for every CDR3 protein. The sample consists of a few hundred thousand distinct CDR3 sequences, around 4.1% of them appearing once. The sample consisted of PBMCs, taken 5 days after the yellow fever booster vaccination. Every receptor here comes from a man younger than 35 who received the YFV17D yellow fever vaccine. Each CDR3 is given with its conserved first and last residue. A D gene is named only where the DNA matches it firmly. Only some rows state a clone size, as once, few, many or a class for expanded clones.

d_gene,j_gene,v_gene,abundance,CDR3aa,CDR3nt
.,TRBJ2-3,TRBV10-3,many,CAISVFGGGTDTQYF,TGTGCCATCAGTGTCTTCGGGGGCGGCACAGATACGCAGTATTTT
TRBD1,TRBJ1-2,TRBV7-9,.,CASSSRQGRNYGYTF,TGTGCCAGCAGCTCCAGACAGGGGAGGAACTATGGCTACACCTTC
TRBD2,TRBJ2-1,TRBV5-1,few,CASSIRGESYNEQFF,TGCGCCAGCAGCATACGGGGGGAGTCCTACAATGAGCAGTTCTTC
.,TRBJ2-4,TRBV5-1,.,CASSLRTGKSLQYF,TGCGCCAGCAGCTTGCGTACAGGGAAATCTCTTCAGTACTTC
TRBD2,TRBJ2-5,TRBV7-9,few,CASSLQGGTETQYF,TGTGCCAGCAGCTTACAGGGAGGGACAGAGACCCAGTACTTC
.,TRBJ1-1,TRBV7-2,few,CASSPQRDTEAFF,TGTGCCAGCAGCCCACAGCGGGACACTGAAGCTTTCTTT
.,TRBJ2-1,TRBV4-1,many,CASSQGEQFF,TGCGCCAGCAGCCAAGGTGAGCAGTTCTTC
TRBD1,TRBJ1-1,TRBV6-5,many,CASSDGQGEMNTEAFF,TGTGCCAGCAGCGATGGACAGGGGGAAATGAACACTGAAGCTTTCTTT
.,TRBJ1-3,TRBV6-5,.,CASSPAMNGNTIYF,TGTGCCAGCAGTCCGGCAATGAATGGAAACACCATATATTTT
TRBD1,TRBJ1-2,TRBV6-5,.,CASSRGGPNYGYTF,TGTGCCAGCAGCCGAGGGGGCCCCAACTATGGCTACACCTTC
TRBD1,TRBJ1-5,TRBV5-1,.,CASSPGQGHIQPQHF,TGCGCCAGCAGCCCGGGACAGGGGCATATCCAGCCCCAGCATTTT
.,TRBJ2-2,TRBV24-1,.,CATSDWVTGELFF,TGTGCCACCAGTGATTGGGTCACCGGGGAGCTGTTTTTT
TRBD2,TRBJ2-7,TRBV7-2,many,CASSSELAGAYEQYF,TGTGCCAGCAGCTCAGAACTAGCGGGGGCTTACGAGCAGTACTTC
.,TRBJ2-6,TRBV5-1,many,CASSMRGFVGANVLTF,TGCGCCAGCAGTATGCGTGGGTTTGTTGGGGCCAACGTCCTGACTTTC
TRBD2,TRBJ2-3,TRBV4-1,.,CASSFRGGYTDTQYF,TGCGCCAGCAGCTTTCGCGGGGGGTACACAGATACGCAGTATTTT
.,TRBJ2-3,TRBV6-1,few,CASSELGGSSTDTQYF,TGTGCCAGCAGTGAATTAGGAGGGAGTAGCACAGATACGCAGTATTTT
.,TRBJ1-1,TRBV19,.,CASSMTLTNTEAFF,TGTGCCAGTAGTATGACCCTGACCAACACTGAAGCTTTCTTT
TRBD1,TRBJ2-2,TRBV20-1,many,CSARDRGGVGELFF,TGCAGTGCTAGAGATCGAGGGGGCGTCGGGGAGCTGTTTTTT
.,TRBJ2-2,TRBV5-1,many,CASSLLWGTGELFF,TGCGCCAGCAGCTTGTTGTGGGGGACCGGGGAGCTGTTTTTT
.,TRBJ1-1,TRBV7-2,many,CASSFQSRDTEAFF,TGTGCCAGCAGCTTTCAATCCAGGGACACTGAAGCTTTCTTT
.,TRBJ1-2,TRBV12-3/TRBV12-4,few,CASSLITVDVQGYTF,TGTGCCAGCAGTTTAATCACAGTCGACGTACAGGGCTACACCTTC
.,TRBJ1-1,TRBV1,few,CTSSQDGGLNTEAFF,TGCACCAGCAGCCAAGATGGGGGACTTAACACTGAAGCTTTCTTT
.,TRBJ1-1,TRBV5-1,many,CASSLAGMSEAFF,TGCGCCAGCAGCTTGGCAGGGATGAGTGAAGCTTTCTTT
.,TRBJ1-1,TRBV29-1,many,CSVVFPGYNTEAFF,TGCAGCGTTGTATTCCCAGGATACAACACTGAAGCTTTCTTT
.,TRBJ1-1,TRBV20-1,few,CSARESTEAFF,TGCAGTGCTAGAGAATCCACTGAAGCTTTCTTT
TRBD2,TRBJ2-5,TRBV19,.,CASSMSGLAEETQYF,TGTGCCAGTAGTATGAGCGGACTAGCGGAAGAGACCCAGTACTTC
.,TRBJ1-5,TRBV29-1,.,CSAGGSNQPQHF,TGCAGCGCGGGGGGGAGCAATCAGCCCCAGCATTTT
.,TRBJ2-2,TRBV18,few,CASSPPSVTGELFF,TGTGCCAGCTCACCACCCAGCGTTACCGGGGAGCTGTTTTTT
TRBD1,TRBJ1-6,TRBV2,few,CASGTDRGPSPLHF,TGTGCCAGCGGGACGGACAGGGGGCCTTCACCCCTCCACTTT
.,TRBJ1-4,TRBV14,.,CASSRKVATNEKLFF,TGTGCCAGCAGCCGCAAGGTTGCCACTAATGAAAAACTGTTTTTT
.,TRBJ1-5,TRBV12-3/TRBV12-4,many,CASSLVQGDQPQHF,TGTGCCAGCAGTTTAGTACAGGGAGATCAGCCCCAGCATTTT
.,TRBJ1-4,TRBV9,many,CASSPQASTNEKLFF,TGTGCCAGCAGCCCTCAGGCCAGTACTAATGAAAAACTGTTTTTT
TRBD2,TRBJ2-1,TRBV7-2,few,CASSLGGGAHNEQFF,TGTGCCAGCAGCTTAGGCGGGGGGGCTCACAATGAGCAGTTCTTC
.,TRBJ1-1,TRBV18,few,CASTTSDRSQAFF,TGTGCCAGCACAACCTCGGACAGATCTCAAGCTTTCTTT
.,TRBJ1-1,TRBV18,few,CASSPRTRDEAFF,TGTGCCAGCTCACCTCGGACCCGTGATGAAGCTTTCTTT
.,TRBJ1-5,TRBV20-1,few,CSARALLGEAYSNQPQHF,TGCAGTGCTAGAGCGCTTCTGGGGGAGGCTTATAGCAATCAGCCCCAGCATTTT
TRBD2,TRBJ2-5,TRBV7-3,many,CASSSLAGGLETQYF,TGTGCCAGCAGCTCACTAGCGGGGGGGCTAGAGACCCAGTACTTC
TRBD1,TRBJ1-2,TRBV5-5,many,CASSSKQGASPSNYGYTF,TGTGCCAGCAGCTCGAAACAGGGGGCTTCCCCCTCTAACTATGGCTACACCTTC
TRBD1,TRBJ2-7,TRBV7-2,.,CASSSGQGGRYEQYF,TGTGCCAGCAGCTCAGGACAGGGCGGACGGTACGAGCAGTACTTC
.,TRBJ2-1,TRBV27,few,CASSLDADNEQFF,TGTGCCAGCAGTTTGGACGCCGACAATGAGCAGTTCTTC
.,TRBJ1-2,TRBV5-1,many,CASSLDSSYGYTF,TGCGCCAGCAGCTTGGACAGTTCCTATGGCTACACCTTC
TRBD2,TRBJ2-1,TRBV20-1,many,CSARDPRASGGNEQFF,TGCAGTGCTAGAGATCCCCGAGCTAGCGGGGGTAATGAGCAGTTCTTC
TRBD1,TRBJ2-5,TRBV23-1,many,CAVVLVGRGQETQYF,TGCGCAGTGGTCCTCGTTGGCAGGGGGCAAGAGACCCAGTACTTC
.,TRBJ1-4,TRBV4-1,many,CASSLLDGNEKLFF,TGCGCCAGCAGCCTTTTGGACGGGAATGAAAAACTGTTTTTT
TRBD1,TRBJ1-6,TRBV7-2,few,CASSSNSDRVSSPLHF,TGTGCCAGCAGCTCTAACTCGGACAGGGTGTCTTCACCCCTCCACTTT